The 30 T cell receptor beta chains listed next were all sequenced from one sample in a study of PD-L1 blockade in urothelial cancer. Produced via immunoSEQ multiplex PCR; TCRdb's table is partial and in-frame only. The table records about 40,000 clones, around 83% of them present only once. Source: PBMCs, taken around atezolizumab (anti-PD-L1) treatment. The receptors were gathered from a man in his sixties with urothelial cancer.

This rearrangement joins TRBV29-1 to TRBJ2-4; tentatively, D is TRBD2 (7 bases). V lost 4 bases, J lost 2 bases, and 12 bases lay in between. CDR1 is SQVTM and CDR2 is ANQGSEA in the germline V gene. The CDR3 totals 14 residues. The CDR3 is CSVAEGGSKNIQYF. CDR3 DNA sequence: TGCAGCGTTGCGGAGGGGGGGTCCAAAAACATTCAGTACTTC.

The V call is TRBV28, the J call TRBJ1-2; D call uncertain. Germline lookup yields CDR1 MDHEN and CDR2 SYDVKM. The germline V and J ends were trimmed by 6 bases and 7 bases, with 9 bases remaining between them. The CDR3 totals 11 residues. CDR3: CASSRNIGYTF. In nucleotides, the CDR3 is TGTGCCAGCAGCCGTAATATTGGCTACACCTTC.

The chain employs TRBV2 and TRBJ1-2, with D possibly matching TRBD1 (5 bases). Germline V gene data show CDR1 as SNHLY and CDR2 as FYNNEI. V lost 3 bases and J 0 bases, leaving 8 bases between the germline ends. The CDR3 has 14 residues. CDR3 residues: CASSEPGTNYGYTF. The CDR3 DNA follows: TGTGCCAGCAGTGAGCCAGGGACTAACTATGGCTACACCTTC.

The genes are TRBV19 and TRBJ2-2; 7 positions match TRBD1. The CDR3 sequence is 14 residues long. Looked up from germline, CDR1 is LNHDA and CDR2 is SQIVND (reference sequence). The junction had 6 bases not matched to a gene; V was cut back by 7 bases and J by 4 bases. This chain's CDR3 is CASTRGQFTGELFF. CDR3 sequence (DNA): TGTGCCAGTACGAGGGGGCAGTTCACCGGGGAGCTGTTTTTT.

The chain couples TRBV5-4 to TRBJ1-1, with TRBD1 matching 7 bases. V dropped 3 bases and J dropped 1; count of bases not matched to a gene: 3. The germline V gene encodes CDR1 SGHNT and CDR2 YYREEE (reference sequence). The CDR3 consists of 14 residues. CDR3 DNA sequence: TGTGCCAGCAGCTCCCAGGGGGAGAACACTGAAGCTTTCTTT. Amino acid sequence: CASSSQGENTEAFF.

The chain links TRBV10-1 to TRBJ2-7, with 8 bases lining up with TRBD2. The V gene's germline CDR1 is WNHNN and CDR2 SYGVQD (reference sequence). Trimming cost V 4 bases and J 4 bases; bases outside gene matches: 3. The CDR3 has 13 residues. CDR3 loop: CASSAGLVYEQYF. In DNA form, the CDR3 reads TGCGCCAGCAGTGCGGGACTAGTTTACGAGCAGTACTTC.

This sequence joins TRBV7-2 and TRBJ1-2, with a possible D match to TRBD1 (5 bases). There are 16 residues in the CDR3. V lost 5 bases and J 1 base, leaving 17 bases between the germline ends. Germline lookup yields CDR1 SGHTA and CDR2 FQGNSA. The CDR3 here is CASSPGGLSSNYGYTF. The CDR3 nucleotides are TGTGCCAGCAGCCCCGGGGGGTTAAGTAGTAACTATGGCTACACCTTC.

V and J are TRBV28 and TRBJ2-4, with TRBD2 matching over 8 bases. The germline gives CDR1 MDHEN, CDR2 SYDVKM. The CDR3 runs to 15 residues. The J segment lost 6 bases and the V segment lost 5 bases, leaving 9 bases of the junction unmatched. The CDR3 nucleotides are TGTGCCAGCAGTCGTGAGGGCCTAGCGGGAAACATTCAGTACTTC. Amino acids: CASSREGLAGNIQYF. The whole variable domain, filled in from reference TRBV28 and TRBJ2-4, reads DVKVTQSSRYLVKRTGEKVFLECVQDMDHENMFWYRQDPGLGLRLIYFSYDVKMKEKGDIPEGYSVSREKKERFSLILESASTNQTSMYLCASSREGLAGNIQYFGAGTRLSVL.

The CDR3 bases are TGTGCCAGCAGCAAGAACGCGGATGAGCAGTTCTTC. The encoded protein is CASSKNADEQFF. The chain has TRBV2 and TRBJ2-1, with D unresolved. Trimming shortened V by 6 bases and J by 8 bases, and 11 bases separated the two germline ends. Germline lookup yields CDR1 SNHLY and CDR2 FYNNEI. This CDR3 is built from 12 residues.

This clone was seen only once. This chain connects TRBV18 to TRBJ2-5; tentatively, D is TRBD1 (6 bases). There are 16 residues in the CDR3. The V end lost 3 bases, the J end lost 2 bases, and 16 bases lay between the germline ends. CDR1 is KGHSH, CDR2 LQKENI, per germline. Here the CDR3 DNA reads TGTGCCAGCTCACCCCTAGACAGGAGAGAACAAGAGACCCAGTACTTC. It specifies CASSPLDRREQETQYF. Looking up the rest from reference TRBV18 and TRBJ2-5 gives the full variable domain: NAGVMQNPRHLVRRRGQEARLRCSPMKGHSHVYWYRQLPEEGLKFMVYLQKENIIDESGMPKERFSAEFPKEGPSILRIQQVVRGDSAAYFCASSPLDRREQETQYFGPGTRLLVL.

This chain uses TRBV6-5 with TRBJ2-1; D is uncertain. Germline V gene sequence: CDR1 MNHEY, CDR2 SVGAGI. Trimming took off 6 bases at V and 6 bases at J, with 12 bases between the two ends. The CDR3 runs 13 residues. The CDR3 loop reads CASRHPTVNEQFF. DNA for the CDR3: TGTGCCAGCAGACACCCCACCGTCAATGAGCAGTTCTTC.

The chain couples TRBV10-3 to TRBJ2-7, with D perhaps TRBD2 (6 bases). CDR1 and CDR2 (germline): ENHRY, SYGVKD. This CDR3 region has 13 residues. V lost 7 bases to trimming and J lost 2 bases, with 12 bases between them. The CDR3 here is CAIKGGAPYEQYF. DNA of the CDR3: TGTGCCATCAAGGGCGGGGCTCCCTACGAGCAGTACTTC.

The CDR3 loop reads CASSNRGPNSPLHF. The DNA of the CDR3 is TGTGCCAGCAGTAACAGGGGGCCGAACTCACCCCTCCACTTT. The V call is TRBV11-2, the J call TRBJ1-6; TRBD1 matches 9 bases. CDR1 is SGHAT and CDR2 is FQNNGV in the germline V gene. Trimming cost V 6 bases and J 10 bases; bases outside gene matches: 7. This CDR3 comprises 14 residues.

The chain uses TRBV27 and TRBJ2-7; maybe TRBD2 (5 bases). The CDR3 is 13 amino acids. Per the germline V gene, CDR1 is MNHEY and CDR2 is SMNVEV (reference sequence). The V and J ends lost 6 bases and 1 base respectively, with 10 bases between them. The CDR3 spells CASRARGSYEQYF. CDR3 coding DNA: TGTGCCAGCAGGGCTCGGGGTTCCTACGAGCAGTACTTC.

The CDR3 reads CASSLIAGGHEQYF. The CDR3 DNA is TGTGCCAGCAGCTTAATAGCGGGAGGCCACGAGCAGTACTTC. The rearrangement joins TRBV7-2 to TRBJ2-7, with 10 bases identical to TRBD2. CDR3 length equals 14 residues. The germline CDR1 and CDR2 sequences are SGHTA and FQGNSA. V was pared by 2 bases and J by 5 bases, with 3 bases of the junction left unmatched.

In DNA, the CDR3 is TGTGCCAGCAGCTTGGCTTCGGGGGGTTCCATATATTTT. This gives the protein CASSLASGGSIYF. This chain links TRBV5-6 with TRBJ1-3; weak D call: TRBD1 (5 bases). V shed 0 bases and J shed 11 bases, with 12 bases lying between them. Looked up from germline, CDR1 is SGHDT and CDR2 is YYEEEE. CDR3 length equals 13 residues.

The chain links TRBV5-1 to TRBJ2-5; 7 bases are shared with TRBD2. Germline V gene lookup returns CDR1 SGHRS and CDR2 YFSETQ. J was trimmed by 5 bases and V by 5 bases; bases with no gene match: 6. This CDR3 region has 13 residues. CDR3 nucleotide sequence: TGCGCCAGCAGAAAGCGGGAAGGTGAGACCCAGTACTTC. It is translated as CASRKREGETQYF. Looking up the rest from reference TRBV5-1 and TRBJ2-5 gives the full variable domain: KAGVTQTPRYLIKTRGQQVTLSCSPISGHRSVSWYQQTPGQGLQFLFEYFSETQRNKGNFPGRFSGRQFSNSRSEMNVSTLELGDSALYLCASRKREGETQYFGPGTRLLVL.

The J gene is TRBJ2-4, the V gene TRBV11-2, with 10 bases aligning to TRBD2. Germline V gene sequence: CDR1 SGHAT, CDR2 FQNNGV. This CDR3 comprises 16 residues. V was pared by 6 bases and J by 0 bases, with 5 bases of the junction left unmatched. The CDR3 DNA is TGTGCCAGCAGACGGACTAGCGGATCAGCCAAAAACATTCAGTACTTC. The encoded protein is CASRRTSGSAKNIQYF. The full variable domain, with the rest looked up from reference TRBV11-2 and TRBJ2-4, is EAGVAQSPRYKIIEKRQSVAFWCNPISGHATLYWYQQILGQGPKLLIQFQNNGVVDDSQLPKDRFSAERLKGVDSTLKIQPAKLEDSAVYLCASRRTSGSAKNIQYFGAGTRLSVL.

The chain uses TRBV5-1 and TRBJ2-7; TRBD2 agrees at 8 bases. This CDR3 is built from 16 residues. With V trimmed by 0 bases and J by 7 bases, 12 bases remained unmatched. The germline CDR1 and CDR2 sequences are SGHRS and YFSETQ. The CDR3 loop reads CASSLVLAGSLDEQYF. In DNA, the CDR3 is TGCGCCAGCAGCTTGGTCCTAGCGGGCTCGTTAGATGAGCAGTACTTC.

J is TRBJ2-5 and V is TRBV5-1; TRBD1 agrees at 7 bases. The CDR3 length is 16 residues. Germline lookup yields CDR1 SGHRS and CDR2 YFSETQ. The V segment lost 4 bases and the J segment 2 bases; nucleotides outside the gene matches: 11. CDR3 nucleotides: TGCGCCAGCAGCCCGAGGGGGCCTGGTTATCAAGAGACCCAGTACTTC. Its translation is CASSPRGPGYQETQYF.

The rearrangement links TRBV11-2 to TRBJ2-5; 8 positions agree with TRBD1. CDR1 is SGHAT, CDR2 FQNNGV, per germline. J gave up 4 bases and V 1 base, and 5 bases lay outside the gene matches. This CDR3 is 15 amino acids long. DNA for the CDR3: TGTGCCAGCAGCTTAGGAGTCGACAGGGGAGAGACCCAGTACTTC. This codes for CASSLGVDRGETQYF.

The chain couples TRBV7-6 to TRBJ1-3; no reliable D call. This CDR3 spans 16 amino acids. V lost 3 bases and J 0 bases, leaving 12 bases between the germline ends. The germline CDR1 and CDR2 sequences are SGHVS and FNYEAQ. CDR3 residues: CASSLGPAASGNTIYF. In nucleotides, the CDR3 is TGTGCCAGCAGCTTGGGTCCGGCGGCCTCTGGAAACACCATATATTTT.

The V and J genes are TRBV2 and TRBJ2-5; D is possibly TRBD2 (5 bases). The CDR3 length is 14 residues. The V gene lost 4 bases and the J gene lost 4 bases, with 13 bases spanning the gap. Germline CDR1 is SNHLY and CDR2 is FYNNEI. CDR3 DNA sequence: TGTGCCAGCAGTGGTTTCGGGGTAGGAGAGACCCAGTACTTC. Translating it yields CASSGFGVGETQYF.

The chain links TRBV10-1 to TRBJ2-5; maybe TRBD2 (6 bases). Germline V gives CDR1 WNHNN, CDR2 SYGVQD (reference sequence). The CDR3 has 14 residues. Trimming cost V 4 bases and J 4 bases, with 13 bases left between them. CDR3 nucleotides: TGCGCCAGCAGTGGAGGGCCGGAGGGAGAGACCCAGTACTTC. Protein: CASSGGPEGETQYF.

This chain links TRBV7-2 with TRBJ2-1; maybe TRBD2 (6 bases). CDR1 SGHTA and CDR2 FQGNSA come from the germline V gene. CDR3 size: 17 residues. The V end was cut by 4 bases, the J end by 10 bases, with 26 bases between. DNA for the CDR3: TGTGCCAGCAGCTCCATGTCGGGGACTGGGGGATTGCGGGAGCAGTTCTTC. Protein sequence: CASSSMSGTGGLREQFF.

V and J are TRBV5-4 and TRBJ2-5; 10 nucleotides line up with TRBD1. Unmatched junction bases numbered 6, after V lost 0 bases and J lost 4 bases. The CDR3 is 16 amino acids. The germline V gene encodes CDR1 SGHNT and CDR2 YYREEE (reference sequence). The CDR3 loop is CASSLAGTGVGETQYF. The CDR3, as DNA: TGTGCCAGCAGCTTGGCCGGGACAGGGGTCGGAGAGACCCAGTACTTC. Together with reference TRBV5-4 and TRBJ2-5, the CDR3 gives the full variable domain: ETGVTQSPTHLIKTRGQQVTLRCSSQSGHNTVSWYQQALGQGPQFIFQYYREEENGRGNFPPRFSGLQFPNYSSELNVNALELDDSALYLCASSLAGTGVGETQYFGPGTRLLVL.

This rearrangement joins TRBV5-1 to TRBJ2-3, with D maybe TRBD2 (6 bases). Trimming stripped 4 bases from V and 2 bases from J, with 14 bases between. The CDR3 length is 15 residues. The germline V gene encodes CDR1 SGHRS and CDR2 YFSETQ. CDR3 coding DNA: TGCGCCAGCAGCATTGGGGACTTTTCCACAGATACGCAGTATTTT. Its protein is CASSIGDFSTDTQYF.

V and J are TRBV5-1 and TRBJ2-6, with 7 bases aligning to TRBD1. This CDR3 is built from 17 residues. J gave up 3 bases and V 2 bases, and 8 bases lay outside the gene matches. Germline V gene sequence: CDR1 SGHRS, CDR2 YFSETQ. The CDR3 is CASSLGSTGDGANVLTF. The CDR3 DNA sequence: TGCGCCAGCAGCTTAGGTTCCACAGGGGATGGGGCCAACGTCCTGACTTTC.

The V gene is TRBV15, the J gene TRBJ2-1; 11 bases fit TRBD2. Trimming took 0 bases from V and 9 from J; bases not matched to a gene: 10. The CDR3 runs 17 residues. Germline CDR1 reads LNHNV; CDR2 reads YYDKDF (reference sequence). The CDR3 is CATSRDRRLAGGPEQFF. The CDR3 nucleotides read TGTGCCACCAGCAGAGATCGCCGGCTAGCGGGAGGTCCTGAGCAGTTCTTC. Together with reference TRBV15 and TRBJ2-1, the CDR3 gives the full variable domain: DAMVIQNPRYQVTQFGKPVTLSCSQTLNHNVMYWYQQKSSQAPKLLFHYYDKDFNNEADTPDNFQSRRPNTSFCFLDIRSPGLGDTAMYLCATSRDRRLAGGPEQFFGPGTRLTVL.

J is TRBJ1-1 and V is TRBV2; D is possibly TRBD1 (6 bases). CDR3 size: 15 residues. V was shortened by 7 bases and J by 2 bases, with 17 bases between the two germline ends. Germline lookup yields CDR1 SNHLY and CDR2 FYNNEI. The CDR3 protein is CASTSDRTTNTEAFF. The CDR3 DNA reads as TGTGCCAGCACTTCAGACAGGACAACAAACACTGAAGCTTTCTTT.